Each of the 20 T cell receptor beta chains below was sequenced from the same sample in a study of identical twins. One entry per CDR3 protein results from TCRdb running MiXCR on the 5' RACE reads. This table holds approximately 1.8 million distinct CDR3 sequences, around a third found once. Specimen: cord blood. The receptor source for this set is a newborn girl in good health.

This chain joins TRBV2 and TRBJ1-1; 11 nucleotides agree with TRBD1. After removal of 9 bases from V and 5 bases from J, the junction contained 5 bases not matched to a gene. Per the germline V gene, CDR1 is SNHLY and CDR2 is FYNNEI. The CDR3 is 13 amino acids. The CDR3 DNA is TGTGCCAGTACGGGACAGGGGGTGACTGAAGCTTTCTTT. Amino acid sequence: CASTGQGVTEAFF.

This clonotype has just a few counts. V gene TRBV20-1 combines with J gene TRBJ2-4; D gene unclear. In germline, CDR1 is DFQATT, CDR2 SNEGSKA (reference sequence). The CDR3 is 10 amino acids. Trimming removed 5 bases from V and 3 bases from J, with 2 bases in between. The CDR3 loop reads CSAVKNIQYF. Written as DNA, the CDR3 is TGCAGTGCTGTCAAAAACATTCAGTACTTC.

The V and J genes are TRBV13 and TRBJ2-1, with D maybe TRBD2 (5 bases). Germline V gives CDR1 PRHDT, CDR2 FYEKMQ (reference sequence). This CDR3 has 13 residues. Trimming took 7 bases from V and 7 from J, leaving 14 bases between them. The CDR3 spells CASTELARNEQFF. The CDR3 DNA reads TGTGCCAGCACGGAGTTAGCGAGGAATGAGCAGTTCTTC.

V and J are TRBV25-1 and TRBJ2-3; D may be TRBD2 (6 bases). CDR3 length: 15 residues. Trimming took 3 bases from V and 1 from J, leaving 11 bases between them. Germline V lookup: CDR1 MGHDK, CDR2 SYGVNS. CDR3 sequence (DNA): TGTGCCAGCAGTGATTTGTGGGGGGGCACAGATACGCAGTATTTT. Protein product: CASSDLWGGTDTQYF. Combining the CDR3 with reference TRBV25-1 and TRBJ2-3 gives the whole variable domain EADIYQTPRYLVIGTGKKITLECSQTMGHDKMYWYQQDPGMELHLIHYSYGVNSTEKGDLSSESTVSRIRTEHFPLTLESARPSHTSQYLCASSDLWGGTDTQYFGPGTRLTVL.

This clonotype has a handful of counts. The chain uses TRBV5-1 and TRBJ2-7, with a tentative D call TRBD2 (6 bases). V was pared by 3 bases and J by 2 bases, with 12 bases between. The CDR3 contains 14 residues. The germline V gene has CDR1 SGHRS and CDR2 YFSETQ. CDR3 residues: CASSSWDSAYEQYF. The CDR3 DNA sequence: TGCGCCAGCAGCTCCTGGGACTCCGCCTACGAGCAGTACTTC.

This sequence joins TRBV20-1 and TRBJ2-5, with 12 bases aligning to TRBD2. CDR3 length: 15 residues. The germline CDR1 and CDR2 sequences are DFQATT and SNEGSKA (reference sequence). Trimming removed 2 bases from V and 11 bases from J; junction bases left unmatched: 12. This CDR3 reads CSARRLAGVNNEQYF. The DNA of the CDR3 is TGCAGTGCTAGACGACTAGCGGGAGTTAACAATGAGCAGTACTTC.

The chain is built from TRBV5-1 and TRBJ2-2; possibly TRBD1 or TRBD2 for D (5 bases each). The CDR3 extends over 14 amino acids. The germline V gene encodes CDR1 SGHRS and CDR2 YFSETQ. V lost 4 bases and J 4 bases, leaving 11 bases between the germline ends. The CDR3 nucleotides are TGCGCCAGCAGCACCGGGGACGGCACCGGGGAGCTGTTTTTT. It encodes CASSTGDGTGELFF.

This clonotype was picked up a small number of times. V and J are TRBV6-6 and TRBJ1-5; 7 nucleotides line up with TRBD1. V lost 3 bases and J lost 5; bases outside the gene matches: 7. The CDR3 totals 15 residues. The germline CDR1 and CDR2 sequences are MNHNY and SVGAGI (reference sequence). CDR3 nucleotide sequence: TGTGCCAGCAGTTATGGACAGGCCCTTGATCAGCCCCAGCATTTT. Encoded protein: CASSYGQALDQPQHF.

This clonotype turned up a few times. This chain connects TRBV14 to TRBJ1-6; D is perhaps TRBD1 (5 bases). This CDR3 has 16 residues. Germline-derived CDR1 and CDR2 are SGHDN and FVKESK. Deletions cut 0 bases from V and 10 bases from J, with 16 bases between. The CDR3 loop reads CASSQDGPRATSPLHF. The CDR3 region has the DNA TGTGCCAGCAGCCAAGATGGCCCCAGGGCGACATCACCCCTCCACTTT. Combining the CDR3 with reference TRBV14 and TRBJ1-6 gives the whole variable domain EAGVTQFPSHSVIEKGQTVTLRCDPISGHDNLYWYRRVMGKEIKFLLHFVKESKQDESGMPNNRFLAERTGGTYSTLKVQPAELEDSGVYFCASSQDGPRATSPLHFGNGTRLTVT.

CDR3 amino acids: CASSPRHANTGELFF. CDR3 coding DNA: TGCGCCAGCAGCCCCCGACATGCGAACACCGGGGAGCTGTTTTTT. The rearrangement uses TRBV5-1 and TRBJ2-2; D call uncertain. In germline, CDR1 is SGHRS, CDR2 YFSETQ. Trimming left V 4 bases short and J 0 bases short, with 10 bases between. CDR3 length equals 15 residues.

The CDR3 spells CASSPEWTSGAQLYNEQFF. CDR3 coding DNA: TGTGCCAGCAGCCCCGAGTGGACTAGCGGGGCACAACTTTACAATGAGCAGTTCTTC. The V and J genes are TRBV7-2 and TRBJ2-1, with 12 nucleotides matching TRBD2. This CDR3 is built from 19 residues. V was clipped by 5 bases and J by 4 bases; unmatched bases: 15. Germline CDR1 reads SGHTA; CDR2 reads FQGNSA.

This clonotype was seen at least ten times. The gene calls are TRBV29-1 and TRBJ2-5; 10 positions match TRBD2. The V segment lost 3 bases and the J segment 3 bases; nucleotides outside the gene matches: 13. CDR1 and CDR2 from the germline V gene are SQVTM and ANQGSEA. The CDR3 loop spans 17 amino acids. This chain's CDR3 is CSVEGFLAGAREETQYF. Here the CDR3 DNA reads TGCAGCGTTGAGGGTTTTCTAGCGGGAGCTAGGGAAGAGACCCAGTACTTC.

This clonotype has just a few counts. The V gene is TRBV7-6, the J gene TRBJ2-1; tentative D call: TRBD2 (6 bases). V was pared by 1 base and J by 6 bases, with 19 bases between. Per the germline V gene, CDR1 is SGHVS and CDR2 is FNYEAQ. The CDR3 extends over 17 amino acids. Here the CDR3 reads CASSLGLGGALGNEQFF. DNA for the CDR3: TGTGCCAGCAGCTTAGGGCTCGGAGGGGCGCTGGGCAATGAGCAGTTCTTC.

This chain uses TRBV4-1 with TRBJ1-4, with D perhaps TRBD1 (6 bases). Trimming cost V 4 bases and J 5 bases, with 17 bases left between them. Germline lookup yields CDR1 MGHRA and CDR2 YSYEKL. The CDR3 loop spans 16 amino acids. The CDR3 DNA reads as TGCGCCAGCAGCCTTTTGGGGTGGCAGGGGAATGAAAAACTGTTTTTT. This sequence encodes CASSLLGWQGNEKLFF.

The V gene is TRBV25-1, the J gene TRBJ1-2, with 7 nucleotides matching TRBD1. This CDR3 has 14 residues. Per the germline V gene, CDR1 is MGHDK and CDR2 is SYGVNS. With 2 bases clipped from V and 8 bases from J, the junction kept 8 bases outside the gene matches. The CDR3 DNA reads TGTGCCAGCAGTGAAATAGGGAGACAGGGAGGCTACACCTTC. As protein: CASSEIGRQGGYTF.

To note about this clonotype: One end of the junction fails to match germline, which may point to a read error. This chain joins TRBV10-3 and TRBJ1-1, with unresolved D. The germline CDR1 and CDR2 sequences are ENHRY and SYGVKD. The CDR3 totals 13 residues. This CDR3 reads CTISHKEDTEAFF. The CDR3, as DNA: TGTACCATCAGTCATAAGGAGGACACTGAAGCTTTCTTT.

This sequence joins TRBV5-1 and TRBJ2-1, with TRBD2 matching over 10 bases. The J segment lost 4 bases and the V segment lost 4 bases, leaving 8 bases of the junction unmatched. Per germline, CDR1 SGHRS and CDR2 YFSETQ. The CDR3 runs 16 residues. As DNA, the CDR3 is TGCGCCAGCAGCGAGAGGACTAGCGGAAAGTACAATGAGCAGTTCTTC. The encoded protein is CASSERTSGKYNEQFF.

This clonotype was recorded a few times. The genes are TRBV2 and TRBJ2-7; perhaps D is TRBD1 or TRBD2 (5 bases each). From germline, CDR1 is SNHLY and CDR2 FYNNEI. This CDR3 contains 13 residues. The V end lost 7 bases, the J end lost 0 bases, and 10 bases lay between the germline ends. CDR3 sequence: CASTWGYSYEQYF. The CDR3 DNA follows: TGTGCCAGCACTTGGGGGTACTCCTACGAGCAGTACTTC.

The chain carries TRBV3-1 and TRBJ2-7, with 9 bases identical to TRBD1. CDR1 LGHDT and CDR2 YNNKEL come from the germline V gene (reference sequence). The CDR3 sequence is 15 residues long. V was clipped by 3 bases and J by 3 bases; unmatched bases: 6. Here the CDR3 reads CASSHTGTGSYEQYF. Written as DNA, the CDR3 is TGTGCCAGCAGCCATACCGGGACAGGGAGCTACGAGCAGTACTTC.

V gene TRBV12-5 combines with J gene TRBJ2-2; 10 positions agree with TRBD1. The germline gives CDR1 LGHNT, CDR2 FRNRAP. V trimming: 5 bases; J trimming: 5 bases; junction bases outside the gene matches: 8. The CDR3 covers 16 residues. CDR3 in DNA: TGTGCTAGTGGTCCCAAGACAGGGGGCGAAACCGGGGAGCTGTTTTTT. Residues: CASGPKTGGETGELFF. Full variable domain (outside the CDR3, taken from reference TRBV12-5 and TRBJ2-2): DARVTQTPRHKVTEMGQEVTMRCQPILGHNTVFWYRQTMMQGLELLAYFRNRAPLDDSGMPKDRFSAEMPDATLATLKIQPSEPRDSAVYFCASGPKTGGETGELFFGEGSRLTVL.